The present T cell receptor (beta chain) was sequenced within a study of blood T cell repertoires in COVID-19. CDR3 length: 17 residues. The junction had 9 bases not matched to a gene; V was cut back by 1 base and J by 4 bases. Germline values: CDR1 SGHRS, CDR2 YFSETQ. Libraries were prepared by immunoSEQ multiplex PCR; TCRdb keeps only in-frame clonotypes and omits some of them. The repertoire holds about 80,000 clones, with more than 70% as singletons. This TCR derives from a man between 60 and 70 years old with active or convalescent COVID-19. Specimen: peripheral blood. The V and J genes are TRBV5-1 and TRBJ2-2; 8 nucleotides align to TRBD1. In nucleotides, the CDR3 is TGCGCCAGCAGCTTGATTCAGGGGGCCTCGGGCACCGGGGAGCTGTTTTTT. This encodes CASSLIQGASGTGELFF.